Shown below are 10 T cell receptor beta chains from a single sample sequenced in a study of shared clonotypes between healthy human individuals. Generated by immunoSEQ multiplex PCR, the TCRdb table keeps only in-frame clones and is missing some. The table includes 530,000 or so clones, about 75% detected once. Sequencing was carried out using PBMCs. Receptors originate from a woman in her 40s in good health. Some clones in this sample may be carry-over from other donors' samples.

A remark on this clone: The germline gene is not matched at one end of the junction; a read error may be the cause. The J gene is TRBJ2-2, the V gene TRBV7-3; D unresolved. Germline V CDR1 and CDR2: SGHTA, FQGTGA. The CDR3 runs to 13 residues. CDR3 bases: TGTGCCAGCCGCCCATCGAATACCGGGGAGCTGTTTTTT. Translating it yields CASRPSNTGELFF.

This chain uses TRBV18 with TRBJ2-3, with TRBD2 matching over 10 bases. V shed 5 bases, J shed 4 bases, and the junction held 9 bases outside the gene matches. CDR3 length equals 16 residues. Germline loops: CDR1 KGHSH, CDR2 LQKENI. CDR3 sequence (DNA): TGTGCCAGCTCAGTAACCGGGACTAGCGTTTCAGATACGCAGTATTTT. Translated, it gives CASSVTGTSVSDTQYF.

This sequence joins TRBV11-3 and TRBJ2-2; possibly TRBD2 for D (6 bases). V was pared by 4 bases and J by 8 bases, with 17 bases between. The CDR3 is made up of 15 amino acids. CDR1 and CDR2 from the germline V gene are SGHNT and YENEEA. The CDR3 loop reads CASSSAIDGGGELFF. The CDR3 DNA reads TGTGCCAGCAGCTCAGCAATCGACGGGGGAGGGGAGCTGTTTTTT.

CDR3 protein: CASSRTSGTNEQFF. The DNA of the CDR3 is TGCGCCAGCAGCCGAACTAGCGGAACCAATGAGCAGTTCTTC. The chain couples TRBV4-1 to TRBJ2-1, with TRBD2 matching over 8 bases. Per the germline V gene, CDR1 is MGHRA and CDR2 is YSYEKL. This CDR3 has 14 amino acids. The V gene end was trimmed by 4 bases and the J gene end by 6 bases; junction bases not matched to a gene: 5.

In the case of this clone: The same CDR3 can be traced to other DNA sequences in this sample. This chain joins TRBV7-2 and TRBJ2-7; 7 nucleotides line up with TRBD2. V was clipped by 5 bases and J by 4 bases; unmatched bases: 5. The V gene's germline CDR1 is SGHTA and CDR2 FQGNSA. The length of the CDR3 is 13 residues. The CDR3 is CASSLTGGYEQYF. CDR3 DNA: TGTGCCAGCAGCCTCACCGGGGGGTACGAGCAGTACTTC.

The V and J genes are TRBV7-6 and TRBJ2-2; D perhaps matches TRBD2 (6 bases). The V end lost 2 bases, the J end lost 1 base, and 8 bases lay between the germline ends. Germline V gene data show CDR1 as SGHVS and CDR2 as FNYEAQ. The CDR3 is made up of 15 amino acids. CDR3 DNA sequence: TGTGCCAGCAGCTTAAGGCGGGAGAACACCGGGGAGCTGTTTTTT. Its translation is CASSLRRENTGELFF. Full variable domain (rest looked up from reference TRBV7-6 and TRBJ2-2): GAGVSQSPRYKVTKRGQDVALRCDPISGHVSLYWYRQALGQGPEFLTYFNYEAQQDKSGLPNDRFSAERPEGSISTLTIQRTEQRDSAMYRCASSLRRENTGELFFGEGSRLTVL.

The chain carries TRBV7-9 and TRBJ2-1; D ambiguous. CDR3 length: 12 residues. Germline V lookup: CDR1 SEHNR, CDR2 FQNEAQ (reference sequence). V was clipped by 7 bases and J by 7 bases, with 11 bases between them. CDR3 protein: CASNLINNEQFF. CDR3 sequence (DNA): TGTGCCAGCAACCTGATCAATAATGAGCAGTTCTTC. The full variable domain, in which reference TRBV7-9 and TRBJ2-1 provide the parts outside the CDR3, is DTGVSQNPRHKITKRGQNVTFRCDPISEHNRLYWYRQTLGQGPEFLTYFQNEAQLEKSRLLSDRFSAERPKGSFSTLEIQRTEQGDSAMYLCASNLINNEQFFGPGTRLTVL.

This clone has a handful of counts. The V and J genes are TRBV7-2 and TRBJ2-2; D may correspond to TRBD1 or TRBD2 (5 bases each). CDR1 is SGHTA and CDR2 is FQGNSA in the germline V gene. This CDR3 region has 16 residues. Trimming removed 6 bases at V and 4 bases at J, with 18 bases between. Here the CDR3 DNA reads TGTGCCAGCAGGCTGGGACGGTCGAGTGGCACCGGGGAGCTGTTTTTT. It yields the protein CASRLGRSSGTGELFF.

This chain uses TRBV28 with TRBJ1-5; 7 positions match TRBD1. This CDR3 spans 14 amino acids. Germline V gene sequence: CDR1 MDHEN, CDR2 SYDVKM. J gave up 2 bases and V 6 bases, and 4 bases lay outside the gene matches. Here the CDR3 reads CASRGGTGNQPQHF. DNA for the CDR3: TGTGCCAGCAGGGGTGGGACAGGCAATCAGCCCCAGCATTTT.

In nucleotides, the CDR3 is TGTGCCAGCAGCCGGACTAGCGGCAATTTGGGGACCGGGGAGCTGTTTTTT. Translation gives CASSRTSGNLGTGELFF. This rearrangement joins TRBV27 to TRBJ2-2, with 10 positions matching TRBD2. The germline gives CDR1 MNHEY, CDR2 SMNVEV (reference sequence). CDR3 size: 17 residues. Germline trimming cut 6 bases from V and 5 bases from J; bases unmatched to any gene: 12.